Listed below are T cell receptor beta chains from one sample, sequenced in a study of cytomegalovirus exposure and HLA in healthy donors. Some clones are missing from TCRdb's copy, which holds only in-frame ones; the method was immunoSEQ multiplex PCR. The repertoire holds approximately 150,000 clones, roughly 82% seen once, with 4.5% to 6% in the top ten. Sequenced material: PBMCs. The receptors come from a young man in good health and CMV-seropositive. The CDR3 runs from the conserved cysteine through the conserved F or W. D genes are given only for firm matches. Only part of the rows carry a size: once, few, many, or a class if the clone is expanded.

few	TRBV5-1	TRBD1	TRBJ1-1	15	CASSDGQGPNTEAFF	TGCGCCAGCAGCGACGGACAGGGACCGAACACTGAAGCTTTCTTT
.	TRBV19	.	TRBJ2-5	13	CASSIMSRETQYF	TGTGCCAGTAGTATAATGAGCAGGGAGACCCAGTACTTC
.	TRBV9	TRBD2	TRBJ2-7	15	CASSVGGLAGGEQYF	TGTGCCAGCAGCGTAGGGGGACTAGCGGGAGGGGAGCAGTACTTC
.	TRBV27	.	TRBJ2-6	15	CASSSATTGANVLTF	TGTGCCAGCAGTTCGGCGACAACTGGGGCCAACGTCCTGACTTTC
.	TRBV4-3	.	TRBJ2-7	13	CASSPSGSYEQYF	TGCGCCAGCAGCCCTTCGGGAAGCTACGAGCAGTACTTC
.	TRBV5-1	.	TRBJ2-6	13	CASSYREANVLTF	TGCGCCAGCAGCTACAGGGAGGCCAACGTCCTGACTTTC
.	TRBV14	.	TRBJ2-3	14	CASSQDYLQFTQYF	TGTGCCAGCAGCCAAGACTACTTGCAATTTACGCAGTATTTT
.	TRBV30	TRBD1	TRBJ2-1	12	CAYQQGNSEQFF	TGTGCCTACCAACAGGGGAATAGTGAGCAGTTCTTC
.	TRBV28	TRBD1	TRBJ2-7	14	CASSGWTGGGEQYF	TGTGCCAGCAGTGGCTGGACAGGGGGCGGGGAGCAGTACTTC
.	TRBV2	.	TRBJ2-1	12	CASSEDSHEQFF	TGTGCCAGCAGTGAGGATAGCCATGAGCAGTTCTTC
few	TRBV15	.	TRBJ2-3	15	CATSRGGDGTDTQYF	TGTGCCACCAGCAGAGGGGGGGATGGCACAGACACGCAGTATTTT
.	TRBV10-1	TRBD1	TRBJ1-4	11	CATSDRGKLFF	TGCGCCACCTCGGACAGGGGGAAACTGTTTTTT
.	TRBV5-1	TRBD2	TRBJ2-5	13	CASSGRGSETQYF	TGCGCCAGCAGCGGGCGGGGGTCAGAGACCCAGTACTTC
few	TRBV7-9	.	TRBJ1-4	17	CASSLRGGAATNEKLFF	TGTGCCAGCAGCTTACGGGGGGGAGCCGCAACTAATGAAAAACTGTTTTTT
.	TRBV18	TRBD1	TRBJ1-1	17	CASSDRGLPFVNTEAFF	TGTGCCAGCTCTGACAGGGGCCTCCCTTTCGTCAACACTGAAGCTTTCTTT
.	TRBV5-1	.	TRBJ2-6	15	CASSTGQSGANVLTF	TGCGCCAGCAGCACAGGACAGTCTGGGGCCAACGTCCTGACTTTC
once	TRBV2	TRBD1	TRBJ2-1	15	CASSLDRAVGNEQFF	TGTGCCAGCAGCCTTGACAGGGCGGTCGGCAATGAGCAGTTCTTC
once	TRBV5-4	.	TRBJ1-4	14	CASSSGAVGEKLFF	TGTGCCAGCAGCTCAGGGGCGGTTGGGGAAAAACTGTTTTTT
once	TRBV19	.	TRBJ1-5	12	CASSIQGRPQHF	TGTGCCAGTAGTATCCAGGGGCGGCCCCAGCATTTT
.	TRBV2	.	TRBJ2-3	16	CASRGPPMERTDTQYF	TGTGCCAGCAGGGGCCCCCCTATGGAACGTACAGATACGCAGTATTTT
once	TRBV7-9	.	TRBJ1-6	11	CSSSSGSPLHF	TGTTCCAGCAGTTCGGGTTCACCCCTCCACTTT
few	TRBV30	TRBD1	TRBJ1-4	14	CAWSGDSKNEKLFF	TGTGCCTGGAGTGGGGACAGTAAGAATGAAAAACTGTTTTTT
.	TRBV7-2	TRBD1	TRBJ1-6	15	CASSRYRGEGSPLHF	TGTGCCAGCAGCCGTTACAGGGGCGAGGGTTCACCCCTCCACTTT
once	TRBV4-3	.	TRBJ1-6	19	CASSQAEGGGASYNSPLHF	TGCGCCAGCAGCCAAGCGGAGGGTGGAGGTGCCTCCTATAATTCACCCCTCCACTTT
.	TRBV6-5	.	TRBJ1-3	15	CASRIQQGTGNTIYF	TGTGCCAGCCGCATACAACAGGGTACTGGAAACACCATATATTTT
.	TRBV10-3	.	TRBJ2-5	13	CAISESGPETQYF	TGTGCCATCAGTGAAAGCGGCCCAGAGACCCAGTACTTC
.	TRBV19	.	TRBJ2-5	16	CASSMVGAGYQETQYF	TGTGCCAGTAGTATGGTCGGAGCAGGGTACCAAGAGACCCAGTACTTC
.	TRBV13	.	TRBJ2-3	12	CASSPGADTQYF	TGTGCCAGCAGCCCCGGGGCAGATACGCAGTATTTT
.	TRBV30	.	TRBJ2-7	11	CAWSLGGEQYF	TGTGCCTGGAGTCTAGGCGGAGAGCAGTACTTC
.	TRBV6-6	TRBD1	TRBJ2-7	15	CASSPGGQVPYEQYF	TGTGCCAGCAGCCCCGGTGGACAGGTCCCCTACGAGCAGTACTTC
.	TRBV15	TRBD1	TRBJ1-5	16	CATSREGDRAGKPQHF	TGTGCCACCAGCAGGGAGGGGGACAGGGCAGGGAAGCCCCAGCATTTT
.	TRBV7-9	.	TRBJ1-1	14	CASWGGASYTEAFF	TGTGCCAGCTGGGGGGGGGCCTCGTACACTGAAGCTTTCTTT
.	TRBV18	.	TRBJ1-1	12	CASSQTDTEAFF	TGTGCCAGCTCGCAGACAGACACTGAAGCTTTCTTT
.	TRBV11-2	.	TRBJ2-3	16	CASSLDGAGGTDTQYF	TGTGCCAGCAGCTTAGACGGGGCAGGGGGCACAGATACGCAGTATTTT
.	TRBV7-6	TRBD2	TRBJ2-2	21	CASSQNAGSGRPNANTGELFF	TGTGCCAGCAGCCAAAATGCAGGTAGCGGGAGGCCCAACGCGAACACCGGGGAGCTGTTTTTT
once	TRBV5-1	.	TRBJ1-2	13	CASSSGENYGYTF	TGCGCCAGCAGCTCGGGGGAAAACTATGGCTACACCTTC
few	TRBV2	TRBD2	TRBJ2-3	15	CASSGGLADTDTQYF	TGTGCCAGCAGTGGGGGACTAGCGGACACAGATACGCAGTATTTT
.	TRBV7-2	.	TRBJ2-5	14	CASSFHGVQETQYF	TGTGCCAGCAGCTTCCACGGGGTACAAGAGACCCAGTACTTC
once	TRBV28	TRBD1	TRBJ2-2	14	CASTTRGLGGELFF	TGTGCCAGCACCACCAGGGGGCTCGGCGGGGAGCTGTTTTTT